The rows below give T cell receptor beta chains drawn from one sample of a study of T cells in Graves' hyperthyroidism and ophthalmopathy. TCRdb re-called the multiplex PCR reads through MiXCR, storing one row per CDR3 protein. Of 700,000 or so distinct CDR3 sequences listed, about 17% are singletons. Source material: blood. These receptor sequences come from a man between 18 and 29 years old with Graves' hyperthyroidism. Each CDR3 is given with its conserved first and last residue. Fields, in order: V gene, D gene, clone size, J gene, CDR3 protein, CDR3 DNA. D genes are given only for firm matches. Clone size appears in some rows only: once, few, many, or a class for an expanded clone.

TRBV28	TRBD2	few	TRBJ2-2	CASTGLAGTGELFF	TGTGCCAGTACGGGACTAGCGGGCACCGGGGAGCTGTTTTTT
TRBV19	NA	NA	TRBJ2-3	CASSTGVGTDTQYF	TGTGCCAGTAGTACGGGAGTTGGCACAGATACGCAGTATTTT
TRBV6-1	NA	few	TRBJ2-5	CASSVRVETQYF	TGTGCCAGCAGTGTAAGGGTGGAGACCCAGTACTTC
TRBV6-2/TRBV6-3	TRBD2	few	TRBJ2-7	CASNDGRVYEQYF	TGTGCCAGCAACGACGGGAGGGTCTACGAGCAGTACTTC
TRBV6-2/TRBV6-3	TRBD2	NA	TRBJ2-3	CASRLAGGDTQYF	TGTGCCAGCAGGCTAGCGGGAGGGGATACGCAGTATTTT
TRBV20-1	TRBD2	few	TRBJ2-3	CSAPLAGDWTDTQYF	TGCAGTGCTCCCCTAGCGGGAGATTGGACAGATACGCAGTATTTT
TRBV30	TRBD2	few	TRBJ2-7	CAWRGPGLVTEQYF	TGTGCCTGGAGGGGCCCGGGACTAGTAACCGAGCAGTACTTC
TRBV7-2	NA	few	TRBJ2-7	CASSLAFDRPYEQYF	TGTGCCAGCAGCTTAGCGTTTGACAGGCCCTACGAGCAGTACTTC
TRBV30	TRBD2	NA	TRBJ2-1	CAWSPGTSLNNEQFF	TGTGCCTGGAGTCCCGGGACTAGCCTCAACAATGAGCAGTTCTTC
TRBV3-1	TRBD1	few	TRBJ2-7	CASSYWGQDSSYEQYF	TGTGCCAGCAGCTATTGGGGACAGGACAGCTCCTACGAGCAGTACTTC
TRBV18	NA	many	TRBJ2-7	CASSPYRDHSYEQYF	TGTGCCAGCTCACCGTATCGGGACCACTCCTACGAGCAGTACTTC
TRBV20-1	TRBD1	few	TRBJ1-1	CSARETGDSFTEAFF	TGCAGTGCTAGGGAGACAGGGGATTCATTCACTGAAGCTTTCTTT
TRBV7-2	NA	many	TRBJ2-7	CASSLFTGNYYEQYF	TGTGCCAGCAGCTTATTCACGGGGAATTACTACGAGCAGTACTTC
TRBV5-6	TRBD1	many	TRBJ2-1	CASTLDRGWDEQFF	TGTGCCAGCACCCTAGACAGGGGCTGGGATGAGCAGTTCTTC
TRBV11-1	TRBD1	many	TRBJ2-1	CASGQGAYNEQFF	TGTGCCAGCGGCCAGGGGGCCTACAATGAGCAGTTCTTC
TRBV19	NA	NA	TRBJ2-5	CASSIMSVRGETQYF	TGTGCCAGTAGTATTATGTCCGTCCGGGGGGAGACCCAGTACTTC
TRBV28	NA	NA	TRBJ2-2	CASSSYPGELFF	TGTGCCAGCAGTTCATACCCCGGGGAGCTGTTTTTT
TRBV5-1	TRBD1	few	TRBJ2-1	CASSLGVGTGPYNEQFF	TGCGCCAGCAGCTTGGGTGTTGGGACAGGGCCCTACAATGAGCAGTTCTTC
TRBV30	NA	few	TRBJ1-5	CAWSRLWDQPQHF	TGTGCCTGGAGTCGCCTTTGGGATCAGCCCCAGCATTTT
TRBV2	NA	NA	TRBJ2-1	CASSETYRAPLNEQFF	TGTGCCAGCAGTGAAACCTACCGGGCCCCCCTAAATGAGCAGTTCTTC
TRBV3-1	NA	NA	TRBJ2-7	CASSQSSSVSGEQYF	TGTGCCAGCAGCCAATCTAGCTCTGTTTCGGGAGAGCAGTACTTC
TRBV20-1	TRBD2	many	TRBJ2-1	CSARGLAGGNEQFF	TGCAGTGCTAGAGGGCTAGCGGGAGGGAATGAGCAGTTCTTC
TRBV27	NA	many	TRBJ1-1	CASSQGHPNTEAFF	TGTGCCAGCAGCCAGGGACACCCGAACACTGAAGCTTTCTTT
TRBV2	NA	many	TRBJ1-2	CASSAGYNYGYTF	TGTGCCAGCAGCGCGGGATACAACTATGGCTACACCTTC
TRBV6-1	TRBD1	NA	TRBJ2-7	CASSVRTRGQSSYEQYF	TGTGCCAGCAGTGTCCGGACGAGGGGGCAAAGCTCCTACGAGCAGTACTTC
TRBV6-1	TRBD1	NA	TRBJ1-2	CASSQDRGQNYGYTF	TGTGCCAGCAGTCAGGACAGGGGGCAAAACTATGGCTACACCTTC
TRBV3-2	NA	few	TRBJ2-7	CASSQGISGRDYEQYF	TGTGCCAGCAGCCAAGGAATCAGCGGGAGGGACTACGAGCAGTACTTC
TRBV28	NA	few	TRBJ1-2	CASSSLRGNHGYTF	TGTGCCAGCAGTTCCCTCCGGGGGAACCATGGCTACACCTTC
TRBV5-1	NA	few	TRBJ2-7	CASSSNYYEQYF	TGCGCCAGCAGTTCGAACTACTACGAGCAGTACTTC
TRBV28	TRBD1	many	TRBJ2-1	CASSDRVDEQFF	TGTGCCAGCAGTGACAGGGTGGATGAGCAGTTCTTC
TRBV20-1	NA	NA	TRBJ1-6	CSARAGPDNSPLHF	TGCAGTGCTAGAGCAGGGCCCGATAATTCACCCCTCCACTTT
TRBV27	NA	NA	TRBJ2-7	CASSLDGISYEQYF	TGTGCCAGCAGTTTAGACGGGATCTCCTACGAGCAGTACTTC